This TCR beta chain was captured in a study of T cells in tuberculosis. TCRdb's table, derived via immunoSEQ multiplex PCR, lists solely in-frame clones and lacks some. The data show around 50,000 clones, with roughly 86% seen just once and about a fifth held by the top ten. From germline, CDR1 is SGHTA and CDR2 FQGNSA. The germline V and J ends were trimmed by 5 bases and 6 bases, with 13 bases remaining between them. The CDR3 length is 14 residues. Thawed, overnight-rested PBMC were stained with GMM-loaded CD1B tetramer, viability dye and anti-CD3, then sorted. C32 glucose monomycolate from Rhodococcus equi was loaded onto the CD1B tetramers. Tetramer-sorted PBMC had been CD14 monocyte-depleted before freezing.

The chain joins TRBV7-2 to TRBJ2-2; perhaps TRBD2 as D (5 bases). The TCR was taken from an adult woman with latent tuberculosis. What was sequenced was CD1b-GMM tetramer-negative cells sorted from PBMCs. CDR3 sequence: CASSLSGVPGELFF. The CDR3, as DNA: TGTGCCAGCAGCCTCAGCGGAGTTCCCGGGGAGCTGTTTTTT.